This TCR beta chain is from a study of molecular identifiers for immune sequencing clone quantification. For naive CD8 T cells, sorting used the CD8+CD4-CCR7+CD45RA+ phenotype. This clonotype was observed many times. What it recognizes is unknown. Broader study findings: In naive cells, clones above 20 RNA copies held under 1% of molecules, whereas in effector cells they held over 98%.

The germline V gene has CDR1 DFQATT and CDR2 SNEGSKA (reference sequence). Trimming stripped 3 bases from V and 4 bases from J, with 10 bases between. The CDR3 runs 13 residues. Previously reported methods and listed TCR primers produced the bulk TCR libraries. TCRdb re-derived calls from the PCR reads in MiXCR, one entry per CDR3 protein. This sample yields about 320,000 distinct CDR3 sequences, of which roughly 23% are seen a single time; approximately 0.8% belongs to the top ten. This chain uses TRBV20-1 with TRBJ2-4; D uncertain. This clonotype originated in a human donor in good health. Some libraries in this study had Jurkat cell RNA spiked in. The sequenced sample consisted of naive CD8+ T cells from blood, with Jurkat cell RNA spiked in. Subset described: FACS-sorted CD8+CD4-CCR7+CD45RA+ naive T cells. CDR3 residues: CSASGLPKNIQYF. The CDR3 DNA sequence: TGCAGTGCTAGTGGGCTGCCAAAAAACATTCAGTACTTC.